This T cell receptor (beta chain) was captured in a study of beta chain features in type 1 diabetes. The germline gives CDR1 SEHNR, CDR2 FQNEAQ (reference sequence). V gave up 1 base and J gave up 1 base, with 6 bases separating them. CDR3 length: 14 amino acids. On this clone: The sample carries other DNA sequences with the same CDR3.

Reverse transcribing all isolated RNA meant expressed TCRB transcripts were sequenced. Some clones are missing from TCRdb's copy, which holds only in-frame ones; the method was immunoSEQ multiplex PCR. The sample has 350,000 to 450,000 clones, roughly 13% seen once; the top ten hold about 0.04%. This clonotype originated in a young man in good health. The sample was naive CD4+ T cells from blood. The V call is TRBV7-9, the J call TRBJ2-3; D is ambiguous. The CDR3 reads CASSLGRGTDTQYF. The CDR3 region has the DNA TGTGCCAGCAGCTTAGGACGTGGCACAGATACGCAGTATTTT.